This T cell receptor (beta chain) was observed in a study of CD8+ T cells in alopecia areata. Study-level points and caveats: It was observed that many expanded lesional clones persisted in scalp and blood during tofacitinib. Unlike in mice, where it was clearer, TCR sharing across patients was less clear, possibly HLA-related.

Extracted RNA was reverse transcribed into cDNA, the sequencing template. Using immunoSEQ multiplex PCR, the repertoire was profiled, and TCRdb retains in-frame clones only, with some absent. The profile shows 150,000 to 200,000 clones, about 55% of them singletons. CDR1 and CDR2 (germline): SQVTM, ANQGSEA. The CDR3 has 11 amino acids. Trimming took off 3 bases at V and 8 bases at J, with 10 bases between the two ends. In regard to this clone: Its antigen is unidentified. The same CDR3 is also encoded by other DNA sequences in this sample.

Regarding treatment: oral pan-JAK inhibitor, 5-10 mg twice daily. The chain combines TRBV29-1 with TRBJ1-2; the D gene is possibly TRBD1 (6 bases). The source of this sequence is a human donor with alopecia areata. This specimen consisted of CD8+ T cells sorted from blood, obtained at week 24, from a patient treated with tofacitinib. This CDR3 is CSVEAGAGYTF. DNA for the CDR3: TGCAGCGTTGAGGCAGGGGCGGGCTACACCTTC.